This TCR beta chain was sequenced for a study of shared clonotypes between healthy human individuals. Selected positively for CCR7 and CD45RO-negative, naive CD8 cells excluded terminally differentiated effector memory CD45RA+ cells. Broader study findings: Non-shared clonotypes had lower generation probabilities than clonotypes shared by all four sorted-subset donors.

CDR3 size: 13 residues. CDR1 and CDR2 (germline): MNHEY, SVGAGI. V was clipped by 8 bases and J by 5 bases, with 12 bases between them. As for this clone: Its antigen is not identified.

The assay was immunoSEQ multiplex PCR, and TCRdb's table has in-frame clones only and misses some. The sample records around 2.1 million clones, roughly 91% being singletons. Material for sequencing was naive CD8+ T cells from PBMCs. The receptor comes from a man younger than 30 in good health. Some clones in this sample may be carry-over from other donors' samples. This rearrangement joins TRBV6-5 to TRBJ1-4; possibly TRBD1 for D (5 bases). The CDR3 sequence is CASAVGGNEKLFF. DNA of the CDR3: TGTGCCAGCGCCGTGGGGGGGAATGAAAAACTGTTTTTT.